The 19 T cell receptor beta chains below all came from one sample that was sequenced in a study of blood T cell repertoires in COVID-19. The method was immunoSEQ multiplex PCR; TCRdb's version includes in-frame clones alone and lacks a portion of them. This table holds around 620,000 clones, 90% found once. Sequencing was carried out using peripheral blood. The receptors stem from a woman aged 18-29 years with acute or convalescent COVID-19.

This chain connects TRBV13 to TRBJ2-7; 8 positions agree with TRBD1. This CDR3 comprises 14 residues. Unmatched junction bases numbered 9, after V lost 5 bases and J lost 6 bases. CDR1 and CDR2 (germline): PRHDT, FYEKMQ (reference sequence). CDR3 sequence reads: CASSPGTGKGEQYF. Here the CDR3 DNA reads TGTGCCAGCAGCCCCGGGACAGGAAAAGGCGAGCAGTACTTC.

The chain uses TRBV24-1 and TRBJ2-2; tentatively, D is TRBD1 (6 bases). With 5 bases removed from V and 4 bases from J, the gap between germline ends came to 13 bases. Germline V lookup: CDR1 KGHDR, CDR2 SFDVKD. CDR3 length: 15 amino acids. CDR3 sequence: CATSGRTVLTGELFF. CDR3 bases: TGTGCCACCAGTGGGCGGACAGTCCTCACCGGGGAGCTGTTTTTT.

V is TRBV29-1 and J is TRBJ1-2; D unclear. Germline V gene lookup returns CDR1 SQVTM and CDR2 ANQGSEA. This CDR3 is 12 amino acids long. V gave up 6 bases and J gave up 5 bases, with 13 bases separating them. CDR3 nucleotides: TGCAGCGTCGGCGCGGCCACGTATGGCTACACCTTC. It codes for CSVGAATYGYTF. Using reference TRBV29-1 and TRBJ1-2 for the parts outside the CDR3, the full variable domain is SAVISQKPSRDICQRGTSLTIQCQVDSQVTMMFWYRQQPGQSLTLIATANQGSEATYESGFVIDKFPISRPNLTFSTLTVSNMSPEDSSIYLCSVGAATYGYTFGSGTRLTVV.

This sequence joins TRBV18 and TRBJ1-1; 7 bases align to TRBD1. CDR1 is KGHSH and CDR2 is LQKENI in the germline V gene. This CDR3 region has 15 residues. Unmatched junction bases numbered 4, after V lost 3 bases and J lost 0 bases. The CDR3 spells CASSPRGQVNTEAFF. As DNA, the CDR3 is TGTGCCAGCTCACCTAGAGGACAGGTGAACACTGAAGCTTTCTTT.

The chain combines TRBV11-2 with TRBJ1-3, with D unresolved. The CDR3 spans 13 residues. Trimming shortened V by 5 bases and J by 2 bases, and 7 bases separated the two germline ends. Germline V gene lookup returns CDR1 SGHAT and CDR2 FQNNGV. CDR3: CASSPLTGNTIYF. The CDR3 nucleotides are TGTGCCAGCAGCCCCTTAACTGGAAACACCATATATTTT.

The J gene is TRBJ1-1, the V gene TRBV9; possibly TRBD1 for D (5 bases). With 0 bases removed from V and 4 bases from J, the gap between germline ends came to 10 bases. The CDR3 has 14 residues. CDR1 and CDR2 (germline): SGDLS, YYNGEE. CDR3 DNA: TGTGCCAGCAGCGTAGGAGGGGAGGGCACTGAAGCTTTCTTT. Encoded protein: CASSVGGEGTEAFF.

This clone was recorded a few times. This chain links TRBV5-4 with TRBJ1-6; 8 bases are a match to TRBD1. V shed 4 bases, J shed 2 bases, and the junction held 5 bases outside the gene matches. The CDR3 spans 16 residues. The germline V gene encodes CDR1 SGHNT and CDR2 YYREEE (reference sequence). The CDR3 is CASSSRDRPYNSPLHF. CDR3 DNA: TGTGCCAGCAGCAGCCGGGACAGGCCCTATAATTCACCCCTCCACTTT.

The chain has TRBV4-1 and TRBJ1-5; tentative D call: TRBD1 (5 bases). The CDR3 contains 17 residues. Germline assignment: CDR1 MGHRA and CDR2 YSYEKL. Trimming left V 1 base short and J 4 bases short, with 17 bases between. The DNA for the CDR3 is TGCGCCAGCAGCCAAGGGTCGGGGGGTAGGTGGAATCAGCCCCAGCATTTT. This encodes CASSQGSGGRWNQPQHF.

V gene TRBV5-4 combines with J gene TRBJ2-3; 7 bases agree with TRBD1. Germline V CDR1 and CDR2: SGHNT, YYREEE (reference sequence). The CDR3 runs 14 residues. V dropped 2 bases and J dropped 5; count of bases not matched to a gene: 5. As DNA, the CDR3 is TGTGCCAGCAGCTTACAAGGGGGCATAGATACGCAGTATTTT. Residues: CASSLQGGIDTQYF.

This clone has a handful of counts. The chain employs TRBV20-1 and TRBJ1-2; possibly TRBD1 for D (5 bases). The V gene lost 3 bases and the J gene lost 2 bases, with 16 bases spanning the gap. Germline lookup yields CDR1 DFQATT and CDR2 SNEGSKA (reference sequence). This CDR3 has 15 residues. The CDR3 reads CSASNARQGNYGYTF. The CDR3 nucleotides read TGCAGTGCTAGTAACGCTCGGCAGGGCAACTATGGCTACACCTTC.

This chain's CDR3 is CASSPGTGFTEAFF. CDR3 nucleotides: TGTGCCAGCAGCCCGGGGACAGGGTTCACTGAAGCTTTCTTT. The V and J genes are TRBV13 and TRBJ1-1; 9 bases map to TRBD1. Germline-derived CDR1 and CDR2 are PRHDT and FYEKMQ (reference sequence). V trimming: 5 bases; J trimming: 4 bases; junction bases outside the gene matches: 5. This CDR3 is built from 14 residues.

The chain carries TRBV4-1 and TRBJ1-2; 7 nucleotides line up with TRBD1. Trimming at V came to 2 bases and at J to 4 bases, leaving 10 bases not matched to a gene. Germline loops: CDR1 MGHRA, CDR2 YSYEKL. The CDR3 runs 16 residues. In DNA form, the CDR3 reads TGCGCCAGCAGCCAAAACCTCGGGACAGAACTCTATGGCTACACCTTC. Residues: CASSQNLGTELYGYTF.

The chain combines TRBV2 with TRBJ2-3; TRBD2 is a possible D gene (5 bases). The germline gives CDR1 SNHLY, CDR2 FYNNEI. The CDR3 runs 15 residues. V dropped 8 bases and J dropped 2 bases, with 17 bases sitting between them. The CDR3 loop reads CASRPGKGYTDTQYF. The CDR3 bases are TGTGCCAGCCGCCCGGGGAAAGGATACACAGATACGCAGTATTTT. Using reference TRBV2 and TRBJ2-3 for the parts outside the CDR3, the full variable domain is EPEVTQTPSHQVTQMGQEVILRCVPISNHLYFYWYRQILGQKVEFLVSFYNNEISEKSEIFDDQFSVERPDGSNFTLKIRSTKLEDSAMYFCASRPGKGYTDTQYFGPGTRLTVL.

This chain joins TRBV6-2 or TRBV6-3 and TRBJ1-5; 7 bases match TRBD1. The V gene's germline CDR1 is MNHEY and CDR2 SVGEGT. The CDR3 consists of 16 residues. V dropped 6 bases and J dropped 0; count of bases not matched to a gene: 8. The CDR3 loop is CASSRGTAYSNQPQHF. The CDR3 bases are TGTGCCAGCAGCCGCGGGACAGCTTATAGCAATCAGCCCCAGCATTTT.

This chain connects TRBV7-9 to TRBJ1-1, with D perhaps TRBD1 (5 bases). This CDR3 is built from 13 residues. Germline V gene lookup returns CDR1 SEHNR and CDR2 FQNEAQ (reference sequence). V shed 6 bases and J shed 4 bases, with 12 bases lying between them. In DNA form, the CDR3 reads TGTGCCAGCAGACTGGTGGGGGGCACTGAAGCTTTCTTT. This sequence encodes CASRLVGGTEAFF.

The chain carries TRBV5-5 and TRBJ1-2; 8 bases match TRBD1. The CDR3 runs 14 residues. The germline V gene has CDR1 SGHKS and CDR2 YYEKEE (reference sequence). With 4 bases clipped from V and 12 bases from J, the junction kept 14 bases outside the gene matches. This chain's CDR3 is CASSQDRGAYDHTF. The DNA for the CDR3 is TGTGCCAGCAGCCAAGACAGGGGCGCGTACGACCACACCTTC.

The rearrangement links TRBV18 to TRBJ2-7; the D is unclear. This CDR3 contains 18 residues. The V end was cut by 3 bases, the J end by 2 bases, with 23 bases between. Germline V lookup: CDR1 KGHSH, CDR2 LQKENI. The CDR3, as DNA: TGTGCCAGCTCACCCCGACCCGGAGAAGACCCCATCCCCTACGAGCAGTACTTC. Its protein product is CASSPRPGEDPIPYEQYF.

The genes are TRBV6-5 and TRBJ2-5, with 8 bases aligning to TRBD1. CDR3 length: 15 amino acids. V was pared by 2 bases and J by 6 bases, with 8 bases of the junction left unmatched. Germline lookup yields CDR1 MNHEY and CDR2 SVGAGI. In nucleotides, the CDR3 is TGTGCCAGCAGTTACCTGGACAGGGCTTATAAGACCCAGTACTTC. This codes for CASSYLDRAYKTQYF.

This clone was seen once. V and J are TRBV11-2 and TRBJ2-3; D possibly corresponds to TRBD2 (7 bases). CDR3 size: 16 residues. Germline V lookup: CDR1 SGHAT, CDR2 FQNNGV. Between the trimmed V and J ends, which lost 7 bases and 5 bases, there was a span of 22 bases. The CDR3 nucleotides are TGTGCCAGCATCCGAGGGGAGGGGGGGCATGTAGATACGCAGTATTTT. Translated: CASIRGEGGHVDTQYF.